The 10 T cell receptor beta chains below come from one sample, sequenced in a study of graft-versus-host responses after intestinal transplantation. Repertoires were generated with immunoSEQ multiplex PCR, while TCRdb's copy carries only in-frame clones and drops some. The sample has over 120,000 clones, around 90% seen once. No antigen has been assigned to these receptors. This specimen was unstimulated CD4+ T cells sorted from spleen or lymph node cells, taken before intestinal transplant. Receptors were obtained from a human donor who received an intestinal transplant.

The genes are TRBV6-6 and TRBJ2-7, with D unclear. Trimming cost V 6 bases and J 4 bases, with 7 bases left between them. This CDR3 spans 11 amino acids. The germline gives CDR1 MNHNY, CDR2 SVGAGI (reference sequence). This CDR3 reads CASSPAYEQYF. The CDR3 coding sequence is TGTGCCAGCAGCCCAGCTTACGAGCAGTACTTC.

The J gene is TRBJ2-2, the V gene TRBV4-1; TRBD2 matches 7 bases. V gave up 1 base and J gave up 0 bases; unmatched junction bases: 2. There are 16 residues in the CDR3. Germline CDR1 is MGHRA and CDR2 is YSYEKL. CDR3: CASSQGAGANTGELFF. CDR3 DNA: TGCGCCAGCAGCCAAGGGGCGGGAGCGAACACCGGGGAGCTGTTTTTT.

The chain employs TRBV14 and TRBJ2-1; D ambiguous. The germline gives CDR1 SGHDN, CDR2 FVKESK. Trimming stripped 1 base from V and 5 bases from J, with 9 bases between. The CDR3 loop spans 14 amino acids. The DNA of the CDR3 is TGTGCCAGCAGCCAAGTCAAGGTTCACAATGAGCAGTTCTTC. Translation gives CASSQVKVHNEQFF.

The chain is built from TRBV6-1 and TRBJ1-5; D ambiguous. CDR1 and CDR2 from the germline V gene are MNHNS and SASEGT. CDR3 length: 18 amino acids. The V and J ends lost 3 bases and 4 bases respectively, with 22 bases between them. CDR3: CASSDVPRASLPNQPQHF. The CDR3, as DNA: TGTGCCAGCAGTGACGTACCCCGGGCCTCACTCCCAAATCAGCCCCAGCATTTT.

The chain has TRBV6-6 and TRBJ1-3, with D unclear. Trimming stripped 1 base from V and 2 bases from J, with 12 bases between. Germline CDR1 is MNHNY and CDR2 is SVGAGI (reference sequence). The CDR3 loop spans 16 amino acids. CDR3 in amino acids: CASSYLVPWAGNTIYF. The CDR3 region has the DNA TGTGCCAGCAGTTACTTGGTCCCGTGGGCTGGAAACACCATATATTTT.

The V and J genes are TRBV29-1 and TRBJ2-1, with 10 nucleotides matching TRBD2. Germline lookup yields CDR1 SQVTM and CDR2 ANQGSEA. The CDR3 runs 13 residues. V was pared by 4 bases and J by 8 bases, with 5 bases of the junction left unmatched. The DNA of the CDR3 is TGCAGCGTTGGTTCTAGCGGGAGAGATGAGCAGTTCTTC. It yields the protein CSVGSSGRDEQFF.

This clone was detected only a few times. CDR3: CASSRPLAGGYEQFF. The CDR3 DNA reads as TGCGCCAGCAGCCGTCCCCTAGCGGGAGGCTATGAGCAGTTCTTC. This rearrangement joins TRBV4-3 to TRBJ2-1; 11 bases map to TRBD2. CDR1 and CDR2 (germline): LGHNA, YSLEER. V gave up 4 bases and J gave up 8 bases; unmatched junction bases: 7. The CDR3 is 15 residues long.

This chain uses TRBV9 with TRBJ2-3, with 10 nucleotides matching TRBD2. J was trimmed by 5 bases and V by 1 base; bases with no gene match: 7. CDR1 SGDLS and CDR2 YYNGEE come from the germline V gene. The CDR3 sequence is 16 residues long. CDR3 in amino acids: CASSVRTSGIQDTQYF. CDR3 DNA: TGTGCCAGCAGCGTAAGAACTAGCGGGATTCAAGATACGCAGTATTTT.

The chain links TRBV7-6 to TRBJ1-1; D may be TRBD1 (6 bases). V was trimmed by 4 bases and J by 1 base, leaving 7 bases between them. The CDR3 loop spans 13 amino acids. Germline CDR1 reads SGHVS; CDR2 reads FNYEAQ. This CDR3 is CASSSQGNTEAFF. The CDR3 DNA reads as TGTGCCAGCAGCTCACAGGGGAACACTGAAGCTTTCTTT.

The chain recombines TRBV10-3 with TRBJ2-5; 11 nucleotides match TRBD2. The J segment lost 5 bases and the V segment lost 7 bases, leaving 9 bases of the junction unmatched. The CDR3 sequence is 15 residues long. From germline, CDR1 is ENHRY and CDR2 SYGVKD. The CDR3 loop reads CAINPGLAVRETQYF. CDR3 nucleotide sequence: TGTGCCATCAACCCGGGACTAGCGGTCCGGGAGACCCAGTACTTC.